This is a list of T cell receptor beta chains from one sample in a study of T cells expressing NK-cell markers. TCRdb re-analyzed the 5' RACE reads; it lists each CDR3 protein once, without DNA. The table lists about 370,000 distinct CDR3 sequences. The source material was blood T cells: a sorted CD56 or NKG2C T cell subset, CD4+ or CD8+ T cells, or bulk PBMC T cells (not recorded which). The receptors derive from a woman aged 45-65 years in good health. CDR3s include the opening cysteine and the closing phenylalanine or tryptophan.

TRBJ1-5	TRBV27	CASRLGASNQPQHF
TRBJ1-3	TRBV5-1	CASSLVGGDTIYF
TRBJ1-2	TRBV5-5	CASSLLTPNYGYTF
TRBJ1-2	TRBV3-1	CASSQEWVTEGYGYTF
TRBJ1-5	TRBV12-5	CASVPDRARGHQPQHF
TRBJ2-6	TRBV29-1	CSAGAAVRSGANVLTF
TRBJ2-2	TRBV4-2	CASSQEAGDRTGELFF
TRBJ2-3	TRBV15	CATSRDRTSGSTDTQYF
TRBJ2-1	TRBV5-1	CASSPQVTNNEQFF
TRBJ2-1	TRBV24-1	CATSDLGTGNEQFF
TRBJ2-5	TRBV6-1	CASSEGGGYAETQYF
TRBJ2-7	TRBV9	CASSAGTSGPYEQYF
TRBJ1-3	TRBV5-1	CASTETGIGNTIYF
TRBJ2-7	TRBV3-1	CASSQGKAGEQYF
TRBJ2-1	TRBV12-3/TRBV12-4	CASSYTRAPQGNEQFF
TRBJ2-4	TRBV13	CASSSRSKAKNIQYF
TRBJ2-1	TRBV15	CATSRDRPGGNNEQFF
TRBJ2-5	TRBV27	CASSFQGFQETQYF
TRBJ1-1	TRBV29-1	CSVDRGDNTEAFF
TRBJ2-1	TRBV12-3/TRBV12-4	CASSSVIGGAYNEQFF
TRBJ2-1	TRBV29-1	CSVDTGVWNEQFF
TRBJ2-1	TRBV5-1	CASSLRIRHNEQFF
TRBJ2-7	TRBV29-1	CSVLGGLQNYEQYF
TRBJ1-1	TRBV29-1	CSVETTATMNTEAFF
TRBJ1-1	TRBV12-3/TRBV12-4	CASSSPGGAGTEAFF
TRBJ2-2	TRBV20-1	CSARGRLAGELNTGELFF
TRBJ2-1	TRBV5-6	CASGGPQSGNEQFF
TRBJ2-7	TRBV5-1	CASSETGDLFYEQYF
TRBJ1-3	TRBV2	CASSQGADGNTIYF
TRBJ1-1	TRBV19	CASSIERSKINTEAFF
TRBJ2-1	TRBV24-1	CATSDGGLPTIF
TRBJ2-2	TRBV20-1	CSARDPAGVGTGELFF
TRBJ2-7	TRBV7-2	CASSLVGLEQYF
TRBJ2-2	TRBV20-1	CSARDNPLGGLFF
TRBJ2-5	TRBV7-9	CASSSAGDYQETQYF
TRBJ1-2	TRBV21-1	CASSKGSGRGFDEGYTF
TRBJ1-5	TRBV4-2	CASSQDGVNQPQHF
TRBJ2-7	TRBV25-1	CASSESGVTYEQYF
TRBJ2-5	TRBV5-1	CASSLALAGVSETQYF
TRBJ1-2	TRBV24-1	CATSTDNYGYTF
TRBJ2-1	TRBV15	CATSRVAGREQFF
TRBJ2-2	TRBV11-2	CASSPGLAGFTGELFF
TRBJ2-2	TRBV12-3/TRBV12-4	CASSLALMSGRKTGELFF
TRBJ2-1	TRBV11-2	CASSLYPERLVNEQFF
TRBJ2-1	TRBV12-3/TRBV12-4	CASSLERWEQFF
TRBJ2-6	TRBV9	CASSATGQASGANVLTF
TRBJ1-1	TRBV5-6	CASSLASGAEAFF
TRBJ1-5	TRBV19	CASSRGQSYNQPQHF
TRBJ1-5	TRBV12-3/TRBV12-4	CASSRGQGNQPQHF
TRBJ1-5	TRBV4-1	CASSQSPSGPQHF
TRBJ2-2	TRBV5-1	CASNSPDRANTGELFF
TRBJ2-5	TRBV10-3	CAIKGERDQETQYF
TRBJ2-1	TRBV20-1	CSAREPGLAGVYEQFF
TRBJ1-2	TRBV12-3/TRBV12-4	CASSLRGSSGYTF
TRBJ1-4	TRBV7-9	CASLEGTNEKLFF
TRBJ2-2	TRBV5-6	CASSSEGKDVVGELFF
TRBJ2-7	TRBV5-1	CASSLLSGSYEQYF
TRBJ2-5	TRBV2	CASSHGTSRETQYF